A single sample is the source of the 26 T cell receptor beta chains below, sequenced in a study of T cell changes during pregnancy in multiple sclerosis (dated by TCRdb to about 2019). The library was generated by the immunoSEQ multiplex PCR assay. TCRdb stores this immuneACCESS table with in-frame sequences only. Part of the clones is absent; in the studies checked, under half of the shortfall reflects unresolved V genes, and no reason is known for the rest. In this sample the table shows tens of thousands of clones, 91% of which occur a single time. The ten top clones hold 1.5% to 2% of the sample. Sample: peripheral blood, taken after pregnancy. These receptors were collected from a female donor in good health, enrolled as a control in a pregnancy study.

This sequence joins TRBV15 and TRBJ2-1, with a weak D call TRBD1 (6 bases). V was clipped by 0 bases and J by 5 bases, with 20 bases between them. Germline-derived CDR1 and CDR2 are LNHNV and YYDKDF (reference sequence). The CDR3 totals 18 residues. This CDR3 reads CATSRDRSPTGYNNEQFF. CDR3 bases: TGTGCCACCAGCAGAGATCGGTCGCCGACAGGTTATAACAATGAGCAGTTCTTC.

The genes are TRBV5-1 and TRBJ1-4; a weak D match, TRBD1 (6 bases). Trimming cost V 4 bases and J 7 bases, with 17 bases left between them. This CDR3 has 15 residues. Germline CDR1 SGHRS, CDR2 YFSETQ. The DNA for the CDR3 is TGCGCCAGCAGCCAGCCCGGGACACTGGTTGAAAAACTGTTTTTT. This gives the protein CASSQPGTLVEKLFF.

CDR3 protein: CASTPTGVSYEQYF. For the CDR3, the DNA is TGTGCCAGCACCCCGACAGGCGTATCCTACGAGCAGTACTTC. The J gene is TRBJ2-7, the V gene TRBV2; the D gene is possibly TRBD1 (6 bases). V was shortened by 7 bases and J by 1 base, with 14 bases between the two germline ends. Germline CDR1 and CDR2: SNHLY and FYNNEI. CDR3 length: 14 residues.

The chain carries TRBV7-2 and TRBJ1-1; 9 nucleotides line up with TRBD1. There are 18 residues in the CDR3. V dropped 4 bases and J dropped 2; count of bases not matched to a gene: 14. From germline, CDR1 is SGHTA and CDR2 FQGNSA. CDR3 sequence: CASSSPPGTGSLNTEAFF. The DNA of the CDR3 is TGTGCCAGCAGCTCTCCCCCCGGGACAGGGAGCCTCAACACTGAAGCTTTCTTT.

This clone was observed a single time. CDR3 region: CASTGRQGAYEQYF. The DNA of the CDR3 is TGTGCCAGCACGGGGAGGCAGGGCGCCTACGAGCAGTACTTC. J is TRBJ2-7 and V is TRBV6-5, with a weak D call TRBD2 (6 bases). V shed 7 bases and J shed 2 bases, with 15 bases lying between them. Germline CDR1 MNHEY, CDR2 SVGAGI. The CDR3 spans 14 residues.

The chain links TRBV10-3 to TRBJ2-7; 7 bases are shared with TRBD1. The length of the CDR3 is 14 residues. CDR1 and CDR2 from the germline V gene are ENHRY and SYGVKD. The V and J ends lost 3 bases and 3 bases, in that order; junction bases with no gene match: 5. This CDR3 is CAISERGQNYEQYF. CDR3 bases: TGTGCCATCAGTGAACGGGGACAGAACTACGAGCAGTACTTC.

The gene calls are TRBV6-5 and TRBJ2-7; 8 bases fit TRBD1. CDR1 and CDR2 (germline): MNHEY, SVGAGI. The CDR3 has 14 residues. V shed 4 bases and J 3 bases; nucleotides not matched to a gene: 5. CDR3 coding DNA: TGTGCCAGCAGTTCAGGACAGGGAGTCTACGAGCAGTACTTC. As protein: CASSSGQGVYEQYF.

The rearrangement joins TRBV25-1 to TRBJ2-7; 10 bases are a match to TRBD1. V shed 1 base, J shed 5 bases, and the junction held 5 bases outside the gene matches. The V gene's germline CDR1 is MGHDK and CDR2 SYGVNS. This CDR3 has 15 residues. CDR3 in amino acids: CASSEWGQGRNEQYF. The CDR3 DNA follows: TGTGCCAGCAGTGAATGGGGACAGGGGCGAAACGAGCAGTACTTC.

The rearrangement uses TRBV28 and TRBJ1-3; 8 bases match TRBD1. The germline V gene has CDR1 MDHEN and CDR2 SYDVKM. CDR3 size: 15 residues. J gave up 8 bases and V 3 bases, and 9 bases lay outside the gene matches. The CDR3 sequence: CASSLTGAGPYTIYF. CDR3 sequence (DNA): TGTGCCAGCAGTTTGACAGGGGCCGGCCCCTACACCATATATTTT.

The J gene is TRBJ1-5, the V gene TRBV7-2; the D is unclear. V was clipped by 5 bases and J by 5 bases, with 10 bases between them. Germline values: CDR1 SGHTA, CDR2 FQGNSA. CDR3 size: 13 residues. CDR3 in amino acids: CASSPNSYQPQHF. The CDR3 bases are TGTGCCAGCAGCCCCAACAGCTATCAGCCCCAGCATTTT.

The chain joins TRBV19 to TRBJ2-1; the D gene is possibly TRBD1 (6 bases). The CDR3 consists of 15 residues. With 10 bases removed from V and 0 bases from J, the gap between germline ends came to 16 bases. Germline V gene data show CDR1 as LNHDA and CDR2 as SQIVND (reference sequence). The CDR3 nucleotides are TGTGCCACAAAAGCAGGGGCAGTCTCCTACAATGAGCAGTTCTTC. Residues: CATKAGAVSYNEQFF.

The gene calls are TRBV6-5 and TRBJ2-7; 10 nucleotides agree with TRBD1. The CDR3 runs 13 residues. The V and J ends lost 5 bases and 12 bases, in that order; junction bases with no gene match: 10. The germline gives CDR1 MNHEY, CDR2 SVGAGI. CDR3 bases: TGTGCCAGCAGTCCTAACCGGGACAGGGGTGTGTACTTC. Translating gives CASSPNRDRGVYF.

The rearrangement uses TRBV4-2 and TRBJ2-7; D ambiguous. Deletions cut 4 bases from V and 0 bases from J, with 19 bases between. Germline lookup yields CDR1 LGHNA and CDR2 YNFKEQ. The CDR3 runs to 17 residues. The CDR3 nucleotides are TGTGCCAGCAGCCTCGCTTTGGGCGTCCCTTCCTCCTACGAGCAGTACTTC. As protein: CASSLALGVPSSYEQYF.

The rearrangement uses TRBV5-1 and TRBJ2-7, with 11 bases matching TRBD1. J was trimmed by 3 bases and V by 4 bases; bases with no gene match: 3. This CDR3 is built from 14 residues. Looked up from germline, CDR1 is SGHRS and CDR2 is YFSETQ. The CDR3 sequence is CASSGTGGSYEQYF. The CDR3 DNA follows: TGCGCCAGCAGCGGGACAGGGGGGAGCTACGAGCAGTACTTC. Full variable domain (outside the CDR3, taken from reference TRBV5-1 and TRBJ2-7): KAGVTQTPRYLIKTRGQQVTLSCSPISGHRSVSWYQQTPGQGLQFLFEYFSETQRNKGNFPGRFSGRQFSNSRSEMNVSTLELGDSALYLCASSGTGGSYEQYFGPGTRLTVT.

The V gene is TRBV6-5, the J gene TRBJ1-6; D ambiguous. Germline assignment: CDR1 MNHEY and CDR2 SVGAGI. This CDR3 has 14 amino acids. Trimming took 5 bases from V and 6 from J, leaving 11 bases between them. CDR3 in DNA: TGTGCCAGCAGTACGGTAACCGCTAATTCACCCCTCCACTTT. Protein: CASSTVTANSPLHF.

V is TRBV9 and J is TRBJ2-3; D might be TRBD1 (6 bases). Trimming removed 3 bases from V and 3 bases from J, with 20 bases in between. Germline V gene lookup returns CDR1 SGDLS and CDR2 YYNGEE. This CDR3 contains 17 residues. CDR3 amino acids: CASSGNLLGRGTDTQYF. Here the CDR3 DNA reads TGTGCCAGCAGCGGAAATCTGTTGGGAAGGGGGACAGATACGCAGTATTTT.

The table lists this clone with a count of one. CDR3: CASSAGTGGGYTF. CDR3 coding DNA: TGCGCCAGCAGTGCGGGGACAGGGGGTGGCTACACCTTC. The chain links TRBV10-1 to TRBJ1-2; 11 bases align to TRBD1. This CDR3 spans 13 amino acids. Germline V gene data show CDR1 as WNHNN and CDR2 as SYGVQD (reference sequence). Germline trimming cut 4 bases from V and 7 bases from J; bases unmatched to any gene: 2.

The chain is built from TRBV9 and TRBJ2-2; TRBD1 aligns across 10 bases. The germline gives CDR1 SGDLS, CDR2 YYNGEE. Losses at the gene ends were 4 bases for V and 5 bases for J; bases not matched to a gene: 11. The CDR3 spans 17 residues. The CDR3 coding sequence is TGTGCCAGCAGCCTTAGGTCCGGGACAGGGGCGACCGGGGAGCTGTTTTTT. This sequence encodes CASSLRSGTGATGELFF.

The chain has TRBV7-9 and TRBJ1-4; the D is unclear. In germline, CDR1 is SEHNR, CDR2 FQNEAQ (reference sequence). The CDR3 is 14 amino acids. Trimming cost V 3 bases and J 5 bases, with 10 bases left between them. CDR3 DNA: TGTGCCAGCAGCTTTTCGAACTCCAATGAAAAACTGTTTTTT. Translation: CASSFSNSNEKLFF.

In DNA, the CDR3 is TGTGCCAGCAGCTTTTCTCGCCTGGGGCACACTGAAGCTTTCTTT. Its protein product is CASSFSRLGHTEAFF. The chain links TRBV7-8 to TRBJ1-1, with D perhaps matching TRBD1 (5 bases). Germline CDR1 reads SGHVS; CDR2 reads FQNEAQ. The length of the CDR3 is 15 residues. Trimming stripped 3 bases from V and 3 bases from J, with 14 bases between.

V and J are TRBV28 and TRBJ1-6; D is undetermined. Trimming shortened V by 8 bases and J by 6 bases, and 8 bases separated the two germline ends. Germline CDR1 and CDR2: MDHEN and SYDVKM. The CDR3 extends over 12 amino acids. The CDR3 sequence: CASAEINSPLHF. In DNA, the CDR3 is TGTGCCAGCGCCGAGATTAATTCACCCCTCCACTTT.

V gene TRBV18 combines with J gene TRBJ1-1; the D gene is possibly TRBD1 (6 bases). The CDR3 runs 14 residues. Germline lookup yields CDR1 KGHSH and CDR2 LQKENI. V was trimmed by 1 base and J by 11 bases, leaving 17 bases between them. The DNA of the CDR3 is TGTGCCAGCTCACCACAGGACAGATCGAAAGAGGCTTTCTTT. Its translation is CASSPQDRSKEAFF.

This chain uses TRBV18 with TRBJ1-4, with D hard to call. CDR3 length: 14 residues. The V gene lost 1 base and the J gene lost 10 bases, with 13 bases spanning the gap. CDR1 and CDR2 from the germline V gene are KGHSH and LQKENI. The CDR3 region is CASSPQPTERKLFF. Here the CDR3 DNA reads TGTGCCAGCTCACCACAGCCTACTGAGAGAAAACTGTTTTTT.

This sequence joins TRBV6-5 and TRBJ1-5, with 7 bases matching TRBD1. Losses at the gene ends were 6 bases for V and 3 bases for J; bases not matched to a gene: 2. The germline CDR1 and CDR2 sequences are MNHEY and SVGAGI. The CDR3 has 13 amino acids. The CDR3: CASRGTVNQPQHF. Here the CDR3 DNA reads TGTGCCAGCAGGGGGACAGTCAATCAGCCCCAGCATTTT.

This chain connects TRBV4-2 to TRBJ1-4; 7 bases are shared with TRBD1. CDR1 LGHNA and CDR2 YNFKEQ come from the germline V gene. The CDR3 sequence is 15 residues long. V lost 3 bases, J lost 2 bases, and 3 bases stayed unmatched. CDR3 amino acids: CASSQLDRTNEKLFF. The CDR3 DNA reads TGTGCCAGCAGCCAGCTGGACAGGACTAATGAAAAACTGTTTTTT.

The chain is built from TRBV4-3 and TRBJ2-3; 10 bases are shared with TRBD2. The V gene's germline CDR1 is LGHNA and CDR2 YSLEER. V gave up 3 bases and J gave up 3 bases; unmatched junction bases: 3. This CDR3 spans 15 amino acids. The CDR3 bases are TGCGCCAGCAGCCAGATGGGACTAGCGACAGATACGCAGTATTTT. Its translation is CASSQMGLATDTQYF.